A selection of T cell receptor beta chains follows, all from one sample in a study of CD8 T cells in ankylosing spondylitis. TCRdb re-derived calls from the 5' RACE reads in MiXCR, one entry per CDR3 protein. The sample carries fewer than 500,000 distinct CDR3 sequences, around 22% recorded once. The sample consisted of blood, either unsorted or a sorted T cell fraction (not recorded which). These receptors all come from a male donor with ankylosing spondylitis. CDR3s include the opening cysteine and the closing phenylalanine or tryptophan. The D gene is left open where the match is weak. The listing skips clone size in some rows; elsewhere it reads once, few, many or a size class.

v_call: TRBV5-1; d_call: TRBD2; j_call: TRBJ2-1; clone_size: many; cdr3_aa: CASSSTSGSSDEQFF; cdr3_nt: TGCGCCAGCAGCTCTACTAGCGGGAGTTCCGATGAGCAGTTCTTC
v_call: TRBV6-5; d_call: TRBD1; j_call: TRBJ2-7; clone_size: many; cdr3_aa: CASSSTQQGSEQYF; cdr3_nt: TGTGCCAGCAGTTCGACCCAACAGGGGTCCGAGCAGTACTTC
v_call: TRBV21-1; d_call: NA; j_call: TRBJ1-2; clone_size: NA; cdr3_aa: CASSPGQGDGYTF; cdr3_nt: TGTGCCAGCAGCCCGGGACAGGGCGACGGCTACACCTTC
v_call: TRBV24-1; d_call: NA; j_call: TRBJ2-5; clone_size: NA; cdr3_aa: CATSDYHSQYF; cdr3_nt: TGTGCCACCAGTGACTATCATTCCCAGTACTTC
v_call: TRBV9; d_call: TRBD2; j_call: TRBJ2-2; clone_size: NA; cdr3_aa: CASSVAATSYDRELFF; cdr3_nt: TGTGCCAGCAGCGTAGCTGCGACTAGCTATGACCGGGAGCTGTTTTTT
v_call: TRBV3-1; d_call: NA; j_call: TRBJ1-1; clone_size: few; cdr3_aa: CASSQGGMNTEAFF; cdr3_nt: TGTGCCAGCAGCCAGGGAGGGATGAACACTGAAGCTTTCTTT
v_call: TRBV5-1; d_call: NA; j_call: TRBJ1-2; clone_size: NA; cdr3_aa: CASSLETADYGYTF; cdr3_nt: TGCGCCAGCAGCTTGGAGACAGCCGACTATGGCTACACCTTC
v_call: TRBV14; d_call: NA; j_call: TRBJ1-2; clone_size: NA; cdr3_aa: CASSPVGLSTYGYTF; cdr3_nt: TGTGCCAGCAGCCCAGTGGGGTTGTCTACCTATGGCTACACCTTC
v_call: TRBV20-1; d_call: TRBD2; j_call: TRBJ2-5; clone_size: NA; cdr3_aa: CSAREISGQETQYF; cdr3_nt: TGCAGTGCTAGAGAAATTAGCGGGCAAGAGACCCAGTACTTC
v_call: TRBV3-1; d_call: TRBD1; j_call: TRBJ1-2; clone_size: NA; cdr3_aa: CASRPTGVTLLGYTF; cdr3_nt: TGTGCCAGCAGACCGACAGGGGTGACATTGCTGGGCTACACCTTC
v_call: TRBV7-3; d_call: NA; j_call: TRBJ1-6; clone_size: NA; cdr3_aa: CASSLRGGSYNSPLHF; cdr3_nt: TGTGCCAGCAGCCTTAGGGGCGGCTCCTATAATTCACCCCTCCACTTT
v_call: TRBV5-1; d_call: TRBD2; j_call: TRBJ2-1; clone_size: NA; cdr3_aa: CASSPLRRASGRFPYNEQFF; cdr3_nt: TGCGCCAGCAGCCCACTAAGGAGGGCTAGCGGGAGATTCCCCTACAATGAGCAGTTCTTC
v_call: TRBV12-3/TRBV12-4; d_call: NA; j_call: TRBJ1-2; clone_size: NA; cdr3_aa: CASSLAQGGYGYTF; cdr3_nt: TGTGCCAGCAGTTTAGCACAGGGTGGCTATGGCTACACCTTC
v_call: TRBV28; d_call: NA; j_call: TRBJ2-7; clone_size: NA; cdr3_aa: CASSLDGGRGSYEQYF; cdr3_nt: TGTGCCAGCAGTTTAGATGGAGGGCGGGGCTCCTACGAGCAGTACTTC
v_call: TRBV10-3; d_call: TRBD2; j_call: TRBJ2-3; clone_size: NA; cdr3_aa: CAISELGSGSGTDTQYF; cdr3_nt: TGTGCCATCAGTGAGTTGGGGAGCGGGAGTGGCACAGATACGCAGTATTTT
v_call: TRBV5-1; d_call: NA; j_call: TRBJ2-7; clone_size: NA; cdr3_aa: CASSPTVGAAYEQYF; cdr3_nt: TGCGCCAGCAGCCCAACCGTGGGGGCGGCCTACGAGCAGTACTTC
v_call: TRBV6-1; d_call: TRBD2; j_call: TRBJ2-1; clone_size: NA; cdr3_aa: CASRKAGASYNEQFF; cdr3_nt: TGTGCCAGCAGAAAAGCGGGAGCGTCCTACAATGAGCAGTTCTTC
v_call: TRBV3-1; d_call: NA; j_call: TRBJ2-5; clone_size: few; cdr3_aa: CASTATQVQETQYF; cdr3_nt: TGTGCCAGCACCGCAACACAGGTTCAAGAGACCCAGTACTTC
v_call: TRBV10-3; d_call: NA; j_call: TRBJ2-5; clone_size: few; cdr3_aa: CAIGGGETQYF; cdr3_nt: TGTGCCATCGGAGGAGGAGAGACCCAGTACTTC
v_call: TRBV5-1; d_call: NA; j_call: TRBJ2-7; clone_size: NA; cdr3_aa: CASSLAPNGGVPYEQYF; cdr3_nt: TGCGCCAGCAGCTTGGCCCCCAACGGCGGGGTCCCCTACGAGCAGTACTTC
v_call: TRBV10-3; d_call: TRBD2; j_call: TRBJ2-7; clone_size: few; cdr3_aa: CAIRDAGLAGGHEQYF; cdr3_nt: TGTGCCATCAGAGACGCGGGACTAGCGGGAGGGCACGAGCAGTACTTC
v_call: TRBV6-1; d_call: NA; j_call: TRBJ2-3; clone_size: NA; cdr3_aa: CASREGWSTDTQYF; cdr3_nt: TGTGCCAGCAGGGAGGGGTGGAGCACAGATACGCAGTATTTT
v_call: TRBV12-3/TRBV12-4; d_call: NA; j_call: TRBJ2-5; clone_size: many; cdr3_aa: CASSFSGTGQETQYF; cdr3_nt: TGTGCCAGCAGTTTTAGCGGGACAGGGCAAGAGACCCAGTACTTC